Listed below are T cell receptor beta chains from one sample, sequenced in a study of CD8+ T cells in alopecia areata. Assay: immunoSEQ multiplex PCR; the TCRdb copy retains only in-frame clones and omits some. The data show about 180,000 clones, about 63% seen once. This specimen was CD4+ T cells sorted from blood, taken at week 0. These receptors were collected from a human donor with alopecia areata. The CDR3 runs from the conserved cysteine through the conserved F or W. The order of the fields is D gene, clone size, V gene, J gene, CDR3 length, CDR3 DNA, CDR3 protein. A D gene is named only where the DNA matches it firmly. Part of the rows lack a size; the others show once, few, many or a class for expanded clones.

d_call: NA; clone_size: NA; v_call: TRBV10-2; j_call: TRBJ1-2; cdr3_length: 14; cdr3_nt: TGCGCCAGCAGTGAGGGACACGAGGCAAATGGCTACACCTTC; cdr3_aa: CASSEGHEANGYTF
d_call: NA; clone_size: NA; v_call: TRBV29-1; j_call: TRBJ1-4; cdr3_length: 13; cdr3_nt: TGCAGCGCCAGAACGGGGCTTAATGAAAAACTGTTTTTT; cdr3_aa: CSARTGLNEKLFF
d_call: TRBD2; clone_size: NA; v_call: TRBV18; j_call: TRBJ2-7; cdr3_length: 15; cdr3_nt: TGTGCCAGCTCACCACCGGGGGGGAAATCCTACGAGCAGTACTTC; cdr3_aa: CASSPPGGKSYEQYF
d_call: NA; clone_size: NA; v_call: TRBV18; j_call: TRBJ2-1; cdr3_length: 15; cdr3_nt: TGTGCCAGCTCACCACCGATGGGGGCGCGAAATGAGCAGTTCTTC; cdr3_aa: CASSPPMGARNEQFF
d_call: NA; clone_size: few; v_call: TRBV29-1; j_call: TRBJ1-2; cdr3_length: 13; cdr3_nt: TGCAGCGTTGAAGAGCAGGGTACTTATGGCTACACCTTC; cdr3_aa: CSVEEQGTYGYTF
d_call: NA; clone_size: NA; v_call: TRBV30; j_call: TRBJ1-2; cdr3_length: 13; cdr3_nt: TGTGCCGCCGGAGAAAGTCAGAACTATGGCTACACCTTC; cdr3_aa: CAAGESQNYGYTF
d_call: TRBD1; clone_size: NA; v_call: TRBV11-2; j_call: TRBJ2-3; cdr3_length: 18; cdr3_nt: TGTGCCAGCAGCTCAGGGGGAGTCGGACGACTTAGCACAGATACGCAGTATTTT; cdr3_aa: CASSSGGVGRLSTDTQYF
d_call: NA; clone_size: NA; v_call: TRBV15; j_call: TRBJ2-3; cdr3_length: 12; cdr3_nt: TGTGCCACCAGCAGCCGATGGGAGGCGCAGTATTTT; cdr3_aa: CATSSRWEAQYF
d_call: TRBD2; clone_size: NA; v_call: TRBV28; j_call: TRBJ2-5; cdr3_length: 16; cdr3_nt: TGTGCCAGCAGTTTACCCCTAGCGGGGGGAAGAGAGACCCAGTACTTC; cdr3_aa: CASSLPLAGGRETQYF
d_call: NA; clone_size: NA; v_call: TRBV4-3; j_call: TRBJ2-7; cdr3_length: 13; cdr3_nt: TGCGCCAGCAGCCAAGACGGCCGGGACGAGCAGTACTTC; cdr3_aa: CASSQDGRDEQYF
d_call: NA; clone_size: NA; v_call: TRBV27; j_call: TRBJ1-5; cdr3_length: 12; cdr3_nt: TGTGCCAGCAGTTTTCTAAATCAGCCCCAGCATTTT; cdr3_aa: CASSFLNQPQHF
d_call: TRBD2; clone_size: NA; v_call: TRBV13; j_call: TRBJ2-7; cdr3_length: 13; cdr3_nt: TGTGCCAGCAGCCAGCGGGGTGGTTACGAGCAGTACTTC; cdr3_aa: CASSQRGGYEQYF
d_call: TRBD1; clone_size: few; v_call: TRBV9; j_call: TRBJ2-2; cdr3_length: 16; cdr3_nt: TGTGCCAGCAGCCCGTTGGGACAGGGGAACACCGGGGAGCTGTTTTTT; cdr3_aa: CASSPLGQGNTGELFF
d_call: TRBD1; clone_size: NA; v_call: TRBV6-6; j_call: TRBJ1-2; cdr3_length: 14; cdr3_nt: TGTGCCAGCAGCCAGGGACAGGGGAACTATGGCTACACCTTC; cdr3_aa: CASSQGQGNYGYTF
d_call: NA; clone_size: NA; v_call: TRBV11-2; j_call: TRBJ2-1; cdr3_length: 17; cdr3_nt: TGTGCCAGCAGCTTCCCACAGACAGGTTCGTCCTACAATGAGCAGTTCTTC; cdr3_aa: CASSFPQTGSSYNEQFF
d_call: NA; clone_size: NA; v_call: TRBV29-1; j_call: TRBJ2-7; cdr3_length: 11; cdr3_nt: TGCAGCGTTGTCGTCCTAAACGAGCAGTACTTC; cdr3_aa: CSVVVLNEQYF
d_call: TRBD1; clone_size: NA; v_call: TRBV6-5; j_call: TRBJ1-2; cdr3_length: 14; cdr3_nt: TGTGCCAGCAGTTACCGGACAGGGTTTGGTGGCTACACCTTC; cdr3_aa: CASSYRTGFGGYTF
d_call: NA; clone_size: NA; v_call: TRBV6-1; j_call: TRBJ1-5; cdr3_length: 14; cdr3_nt: TGTGCCAGCAGGGTGACTATATCGCAACAGCCCCAGCATTTT; cdr3_aa: CASRVTISQQPQHF
d_call: NA; clone_size: NA; v_call: TRBV29-1; j_call: TRBJ2-4; cdr3_length: 13; cdr3_nt: TGCAGCCATACAAGGGCCGCAGGGGACATTCAGTACTTC; cdr3_aa: CSHTRAAGDIQYF
d_call: NA; clone_size: NA; v_call: TRBV11-3; j_call: TRBJ2-2; cdr3_length: 15; cdr3_nt: TGTGCCAGCAGCTTGGGGACGGCTGCCACCGGGGAGCTGTTTTTT; cdr3_aa: CASSLGTAATGELFF
d_call: NA; clone_size: NA; v_call: TRBV27; j_call: TRBJ2-1; cdr3_length: 14; cdr3_nt: TGTGCCAGCACAGCCCTTCCAGCTTACAATGAGCAGTTCTTC; cdr3_aa: CASTALPAYNEQFF
d_call: NA; clone_size: once; v_call: TRBV15; j_call: TRBJ2-2; cdr3_length: 15; cdr3_nt: TGTGCCACCAGCAGCCAGTTCCCCATGAACGGGGAGCTGTTTTTT; cdr3_aa: CATSSQFPMNGELFF
d_call: TRBD1; clone_size: NA; v_call: TRBV4-3; j_call: TRBJ1-2; cdr3_length: 15; cdr3_nt: TGCGCCAGCAGCCAAGTGGACAGGGAGAACTATGGCTACACCTTC; cdr3_aa: CASSQVDRENYGYTF
d_call: NA; clone_size: few; v_call: TRBV29-1; j_call: TRBJ1-1; cdr3_length: 12; cdr3_nt: TGCAGCGTTGAAGTCCGAGGCACTGAAGCTTTCTTT; cdr3_aa: CSVEVRGTEAFF
d_call: NA; clone_size: NA; v_call: TRBV2; j_call: TRBJ1-2; cdr3_length: 14; cdr3_nt: TGTGCCAGCAGTGGCAGCAGGATTCTATATGGCTACACCTTC; cdr3_aa: CASSGSRILYGYTF
d_call: TRBD1; clone_size: few; v_call: TRBV7-8; j_call: TRBJ2-7; cdr3_length: 13; cdr3_nt: TGTGCCAGCAGCACCACGACAGGGAACGAGCAGTACTTC; cdr3_aa: CASSTTTGNEQYF
d_call: NA; clone_size: few; v_call: TRBV4-1; j_call: TRBJ1-6; cdr3_length: 16; cdr3_nt: TGCGCCAGCAGCCAAGATTGGGACCAGGGAGGTTCACCCCTCCACTTT; cdr3_aa: CASSQDWDQGGSPLHF
d_call: NA; clone_size: NA; v_call: TRBV30; j_call: TRBJ2-6; cdr3_length: 16; cdr3_nt: TGTGCCTGGAGTGAGGCAGTATTTTATGGGGCCAACGTCCTGACTTTC; cdr3_aa: CAWSEAVFYGANVLTF